These 13 T cell receptor beta chains originate from one sample sequenced in a study of blood T cell repertoires in COVID-19. Clones were read by immunoSEQ multiplex PCR, and TCRdb kept only the in-frame ones, dropping some. Of about 480,000 clones listed, approximately 91% are singletons. Sequenced input: peripheral blood. The receptors come from a woman in her fifties or sixties with COVID-19, enrolled during active disease.

This chain uses TRBV30 with TRBJ2-7, with TRBD1 as a possible D gene (6 bases). The CDR3 loop spans 11 amino acids. Germline-derived CDR1 and CDR2 are GTSNPN and SVGIG (reference sequence). V was cut by 3 bases and J by 7 bases, with 10 bases left in between. Here the CDR3 DNA reads TGTGCCTGGAGCTTAGGGGGTGAGCAGTACTTC. Protein product: CAWSLGGEQYF.

The genes are TRBV4-1 and TRBJ1-6; D is ambiguous. The CDR3 runs to 12 residues. V lost 5 bases and J lost 9, with 8 bases in between. Looked up from germline, CDR1 is MGHRA and CDR2 is YSYEKL. The CDR3 loop is CASSTHSSPLHF. The CDR3 DNA reads as TGCGCCAGCAGCACACACAGTTCACCCCTCCACTTT.

V gene TRBV5-1 combines with J gene TRBJ2-5, with D possibly TRBD2 on 6 matching bases. Trimming pared 0 bases from V and 2 bases from J, leaving 17 bases between. In germline, CDR1 is SGHRS, CDR2 YFSETQ. CDR3 length: 17 residues. CDR3 DNA sequence: TGCGCCAGCAGCTTGGGCCGGGAGCACCGCGATCAAGAGACCCAGTACTTC. Translation gives CASSLGREHRDQETQYF.

The chain carries TRBV13 and TRBJ1-2, with a tentative D call TRBD1 (5 bases). This CDR3 has 14 amino acids. Germline V gene data show CDR1 as PRHDT and CDR2 as FYEKMQ (reference sequence). Deletions cut 0 bases from V and 1 base from J, with 6 bases between. The CDR3 here is CASSLGTVNYGYTF. The CDR3 coding sequence is TGTGCCAGCAGCTTAGGGACAGTTAACTATGGCTACACCTTC.

This chain links TRBV7-8 with TRBJ1-6; 10 bases align to TRBD1. This CDR3 contains 16 residues. Losses at the gene ends were 6 bases for V and 8 bases for J; bases not matched to a gene: 10. The germline gives CDR1 SGHVS, CDR2 FQNEAQ. DNA for the CDR3: TGTGCCAGCAGGGTTACTTTGGGACAGGGGCATTCACCCCTCCACTTT. Translation gives CASRVTLGQGHSPLHF. The full variable domain, completed using reference TRBV7-8 and TRBJ1-6, is GAGVSQSPRYKVAKRGQDVALRCDPISGHVSLFWYQQALGQGPEFLTYFQNEAQLDKSGLPSDRFFAERPEGSVSTLKIQRTQQEDSAVYLCASRVTLGQGHSPLHFGNGTRLTVT.

This CDR3 reads CASSHSFLASGAYNEQFF. The CDR3 DNA reads TGCGCCAGCAGCCACAGTTTTTTAGCGAGCGGGGCTTACAATGAGCAGTTCTTC. This sequence joins TRBV4-1 and TRBJ2-1; 7 bases align to TRBD2. Germline V gene sequence: CDR1 MGHRA, CDR2 YSYEKL. V trimming: 3 bases; J trimming: 4 bases; junction bases outside the gene matches: 15. The CDR3 is 18 amino acids.

The chain recombines TRBV5-4 with TRBJ2-5; weak D call: TRBD2 (7 bases). The germline V and J ends were trimmed by 1 base and 4 bases, with 23 bases remaining between them. This CDR3 comprises 18 residues. CDR1 is SGHNT and CDR2 is YYREEE in the germline V gene (reference sequence). The CDR3 DNA is TGTGCCAGCAGCTTGATCGGAGGAGGGGGGGCCTTCACAGAGACCCAGTACTTC. Encoded protein: CASSLIGGGGAFTETQYF.

The chain has TRBV20-1 and TRBJ2-3, with TRBD2 matching over 9 bases. The CDR3 has 17 residues. Germline V CDR1 and CDR2: DFQATT, SNEGSKA (reference sequence). Trimming cost V 3 bases and J 0 bases; bases outside gene matches: 10. The CDR3 nucleotides read TGCAGTGCTAGTCTGCCTAGCGGGGCCCTTAGCACAGATACGCAGTATTTT. Translated: CSASLPSGALSTDTQYF.

This chain links TRBV28 with TRBJ2-7; 11 bases line up with TRBD2. Germline assignment: CDR1 MDHEN and CDR2 SYDVKM. This CDR3 comprises 15 residues. The J segment lost 2 bases and the V segment lost 8 bases, leaving 8 bases of the junction unmatched. The CDR3 sequence: CASVTLAGGAYEQYF. CDR3 in DNA: TGTGCCAGCGTGACCCTAGCGGGGGGCGCCTACGAGCAGTACTTC.

This chain uses TRBV5-6 with TRBJ1-2, with 8 bases lining up with TRBD1. Germline CDR1 is SGHDT and CDR2 is YYEEEE. This CDR3 contains 15 residues. V shed 1 base and J 6 bases; nucleotides not matched to a gene: 8. Here the CDR3 DNA reads TGTGCCAGCAGCTTGTCCCAGGGGGCAGTGGATGGCTACACCTTC. It encodes CASSLSQGAVDGYTF. The entire variable domain, with the rest obtained from reference TRBV5-6 and TRBJ1-2, is as follows: DAGVTQSPTHLIKTRGQQVTLRCSPKSGHDTVSWYQQALGQGPQFIFQYYEEEERQRGNFPDRFSGHQFPNYSSELNVNALLLGDSALYLCASSLSQGAVDGYTFGSGTRLTVV.

This chain connects TRBV27 to TRBJ2-3; TRBD2 might be the D (6 bases). This CDR3 is built from 15 residues. Germline V gene sequence: CDR1 MNHEY, CDR2 SMNVEV (reference sequence). Trimming removed 5 bases from V and 0 bases from J, with 12 bases in between. The CDR3 spells CASSRAGTSTDTQYF. As DNA, the CDR3 is TGTGCCAGCAGTCGTGCCGGGACTAGCACAGATACGCAGTATTTT.

The rearrangement uses TRBV28 and TRBJ1-1; a possible D gene is TRBD1 (6 bases). From germline, CDR1 is MDHEN and CDR2 SYDVKM. The CDR3 consists of 14 residues. V lost 2 bases and J lost 5, with 12 bases in between. DNA of the CDR3: TGTGCCAGCAGTTTAAGGGACATAGGGACTGAAGCTTTCTTT. Encoded protein: CASSLRDIGTEAFF.

This chain uses TRBV30 with TRBJ2-1, with 9 bases identical to TRBD1. This CDR3 is built from 15 residues. Germline V gene lookup returns CDR1 GTSNPN and CDR2 SVGIG (reference sequence). V trimming: 2 bases; J trimming: 5 bases; junction bases outside the gene matches: 7. The CDR3 nucleotides are TGTGCCTGGAGTAGGAGGACAGGGGTGAACAATGAGCAGTTCTTC. Translation gives CAWSRRTGVNNEQFF.